This T cell receptor (beta chain) was identified during a study of cytomegalovirus exposure and HLA in healthy donors. Study-level findings and limits: CMV serostatus stood as the only immune exposure information on hand. In a later analysis, common viral pathogens appeared linked to several of the most significant clusters.

Healthy bone marrow donors made up the cohort. PCR employed 60 Vbeta and 13 Jbeta primers. TCRdb's copy holds only in-frame clones and misses some; the assay was immunoSEQ multiplex PCR. The table records about 190,000 clones, roughly nine tenths of them present only once. Turning to this clone: The antigen is unknown.

This CDR3 is 15 amino acids long. Germline CDR1 and CDR2: SGHDN and FVKESK. The V and J ends lost 6 bases and 4 bases, in that order; junction bases with no gene match: 10. The V call is TRBV14, the J call TRBJ2-7, with 9 bases lining up with TRBD1. The clonotype was recovered from a boy aged 2 to 9 in good health and CMV-seronegative. The sample was PBMCs. The CDR3 sequence is CASSQPGQGRYEQYF. CDR3 DNA sequence: TGTGCCAGCAGTCAGCCAGGACAGGGGAGGTACGAGCAGTACTTC.